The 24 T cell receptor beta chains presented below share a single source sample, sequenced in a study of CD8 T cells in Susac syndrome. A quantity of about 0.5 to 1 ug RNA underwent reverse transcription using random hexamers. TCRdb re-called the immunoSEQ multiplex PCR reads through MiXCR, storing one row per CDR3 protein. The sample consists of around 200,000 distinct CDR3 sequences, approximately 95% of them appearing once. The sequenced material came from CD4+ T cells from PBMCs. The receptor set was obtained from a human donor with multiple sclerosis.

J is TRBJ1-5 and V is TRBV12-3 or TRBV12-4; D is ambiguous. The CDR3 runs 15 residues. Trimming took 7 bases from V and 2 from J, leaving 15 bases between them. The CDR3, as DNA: TGTGCCAGCACCCGAGGAGTCGCGGGCAATCAGCCCCAGCATTTT. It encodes CASTRGVAGNQPQHF.

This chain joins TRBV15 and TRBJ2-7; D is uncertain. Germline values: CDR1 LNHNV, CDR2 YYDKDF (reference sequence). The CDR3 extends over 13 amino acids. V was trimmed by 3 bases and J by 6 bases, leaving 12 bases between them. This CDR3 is CATSRGYDPEQYV. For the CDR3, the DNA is TGTGCCACCAGCAGGGGGTACGATCCCGAGCAGTACGTC.

For the CDR3, the DNA is TGTGCCAGCAGCCCCACCGGAGGGGGCGGGGAGACCCAGTACTTC. Amino acid sequence: CASSPTGGGGETQYF. The chain couples TRBV3-1 to TRBJ2-5; possible D gene TRBD1, 7 bases. With 4 bases removed from V and 5 bases from J, the gap between germline ends came to 17 bases. Germline CDR1 reads LGHDT; CDR2 reads YNNKEL (reference sequence). The CDR3 has 15 amino acids.

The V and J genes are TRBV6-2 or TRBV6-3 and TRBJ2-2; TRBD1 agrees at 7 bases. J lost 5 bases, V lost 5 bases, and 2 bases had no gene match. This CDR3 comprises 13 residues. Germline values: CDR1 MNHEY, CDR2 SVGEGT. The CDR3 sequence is CASSAQGTGELFF. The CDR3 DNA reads TGTGCCAGCAGTGCACAGGGGACCGGGGAGCTGTTTTTT.

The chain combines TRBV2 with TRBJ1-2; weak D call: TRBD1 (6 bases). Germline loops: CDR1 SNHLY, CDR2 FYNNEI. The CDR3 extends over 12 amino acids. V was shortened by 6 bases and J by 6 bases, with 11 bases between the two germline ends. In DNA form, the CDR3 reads TGTGCCAGCAGGGCCGGGGGCGATGGCTACACCTTC. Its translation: CASRAGGDGYTF.

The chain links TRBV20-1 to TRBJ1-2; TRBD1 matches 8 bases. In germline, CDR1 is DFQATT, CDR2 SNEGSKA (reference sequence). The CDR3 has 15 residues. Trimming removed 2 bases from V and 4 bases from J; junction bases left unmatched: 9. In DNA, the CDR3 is TGCAGTGCTAGACAATCACAGGGGGTTGGCTATGGCTACACCTTC. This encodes CSARQSQGVGYGYTF.

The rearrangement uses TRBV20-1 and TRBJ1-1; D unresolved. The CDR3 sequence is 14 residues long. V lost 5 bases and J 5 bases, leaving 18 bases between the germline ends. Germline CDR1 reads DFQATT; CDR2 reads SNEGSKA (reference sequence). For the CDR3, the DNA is TGCAGTGCTCCTTCAATAGGCAGTGGGACTGAAGCTTTCTTT. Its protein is CSAPSIGSGTEAFF.

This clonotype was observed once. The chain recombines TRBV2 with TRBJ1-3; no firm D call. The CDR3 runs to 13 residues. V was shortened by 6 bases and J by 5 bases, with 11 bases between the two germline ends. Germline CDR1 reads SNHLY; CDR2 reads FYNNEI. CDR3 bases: TGTGCCAGCAGCGCAGCCGCGAGAAACACCATATATTTT. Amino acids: CASSAAARNTIYF.

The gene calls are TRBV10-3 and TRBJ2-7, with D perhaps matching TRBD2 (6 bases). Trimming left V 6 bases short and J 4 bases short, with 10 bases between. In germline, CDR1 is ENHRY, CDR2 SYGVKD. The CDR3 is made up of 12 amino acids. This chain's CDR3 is CAISPRGYEQYF. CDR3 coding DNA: TGTGCCATCAGCCCCCGGGGGTACGAGCAGTACTTC.

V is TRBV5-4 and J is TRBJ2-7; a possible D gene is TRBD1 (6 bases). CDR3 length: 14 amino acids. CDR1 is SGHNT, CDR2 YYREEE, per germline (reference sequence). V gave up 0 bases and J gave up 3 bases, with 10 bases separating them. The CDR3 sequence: CASSLEQGYYEQYF. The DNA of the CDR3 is TGTGCCAGCAGCTTGGAACAGGGCTACTACGAGCAGTACTTC.

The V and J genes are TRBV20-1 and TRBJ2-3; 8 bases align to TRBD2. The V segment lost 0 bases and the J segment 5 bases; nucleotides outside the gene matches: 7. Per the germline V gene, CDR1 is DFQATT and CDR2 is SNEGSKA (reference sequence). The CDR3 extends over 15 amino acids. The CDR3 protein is CSAREPGGRLDTQYF. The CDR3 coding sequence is TGCAGTGCTAGAGAACCGGGGGGGCGTTTAGATACGCAGTATTTT.

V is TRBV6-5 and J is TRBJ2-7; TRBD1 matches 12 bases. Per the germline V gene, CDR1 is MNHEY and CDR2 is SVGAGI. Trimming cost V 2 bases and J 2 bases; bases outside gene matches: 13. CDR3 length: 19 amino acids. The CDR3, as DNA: TGTGCCAGCAGTTACCAGGGTCCGGGACAGGGGGCTAAAACCTACGAGCAGTACGTC. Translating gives CASSYQGPGQGAKTYEQYV.

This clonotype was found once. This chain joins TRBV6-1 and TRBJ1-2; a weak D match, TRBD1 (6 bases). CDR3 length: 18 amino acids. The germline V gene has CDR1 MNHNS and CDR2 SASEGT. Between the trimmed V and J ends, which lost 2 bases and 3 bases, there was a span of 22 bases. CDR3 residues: CASSESGSGGAGHYGYTF. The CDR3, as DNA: TGTGCCAGCAGTGAATCTGGGTCGGGGGGCGCCGGACACTATGGCTACACCTTC.

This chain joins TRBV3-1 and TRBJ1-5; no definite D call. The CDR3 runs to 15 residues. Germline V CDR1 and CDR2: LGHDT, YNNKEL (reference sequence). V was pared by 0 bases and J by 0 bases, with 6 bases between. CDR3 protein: CASSQDPVSNQPQHF. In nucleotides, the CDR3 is TGTGCCAGCAGCCAAGATCCCGTTAGCAATCAGCCCCAGCATTTT.

CDR3 sequence (DNA): TGTGCCAGCAGCCTATTGAGGGGGCGCACAGATACGCAGTATTTT. Protein: CASSLLRGRTDTQYF. This sequence joins TRBV12-3 or TRBV12-4 and TRBJ2-3; TRBD1 agrees at 7 bases. J was trimmed by 1 base and V by 6 bases; bases with no gene match: 7. The CDR3 contains 15 residues.

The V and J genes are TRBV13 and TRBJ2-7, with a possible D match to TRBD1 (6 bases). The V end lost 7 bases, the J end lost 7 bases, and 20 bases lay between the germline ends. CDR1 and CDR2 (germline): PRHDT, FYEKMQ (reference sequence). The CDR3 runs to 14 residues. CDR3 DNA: TGTGCCAGCACCTTCTCAACAGGGAAGGGGGAGCAGTACGTC. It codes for CASTFSTGKGEQYV.

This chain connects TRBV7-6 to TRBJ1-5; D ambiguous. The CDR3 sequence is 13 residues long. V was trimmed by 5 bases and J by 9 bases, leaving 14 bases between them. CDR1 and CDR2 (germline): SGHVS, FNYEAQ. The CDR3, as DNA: TGTGCCAGCAGCCCGACCCTGGCAGGGCCCCAGCATTTT. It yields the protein CASSPTLAGPQHF.

The CDR3 region has the DNA TGTGCCAGCAGCTCTGGACTAGCGGGGGGGCTCACAGATACGCAGTATTTT. This sequence encodes CASSSGLAGGLTDTQYF. V and J are TRBV5-4 and TRBJ2-3; 15 bases match TRBD2. Trimming at V came to 3 bases and at J to 2 bases, leaving 4 bases not matched to a gene. CDR1 SGHNT and CDR2 YYREEE come from the germline V gene (reference sequence). This CDR3 spans 17 amino acids.

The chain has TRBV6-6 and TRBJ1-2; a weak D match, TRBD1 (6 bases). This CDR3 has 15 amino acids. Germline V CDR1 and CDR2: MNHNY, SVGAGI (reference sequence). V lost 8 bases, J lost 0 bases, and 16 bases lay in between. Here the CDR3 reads CASLIGGLSNYGYTF. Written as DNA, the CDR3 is TGTGCCAGCTTAATTGGGGGGCTGTCTAACTATGGCTACACCTTC.

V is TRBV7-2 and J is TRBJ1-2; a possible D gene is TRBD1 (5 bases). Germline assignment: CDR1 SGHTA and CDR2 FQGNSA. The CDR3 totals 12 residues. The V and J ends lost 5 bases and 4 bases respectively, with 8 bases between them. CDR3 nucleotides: TGTGCCAGCAGCGAGACAGTCTATGGCTACACCTTC. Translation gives CASSETVYGYTF.

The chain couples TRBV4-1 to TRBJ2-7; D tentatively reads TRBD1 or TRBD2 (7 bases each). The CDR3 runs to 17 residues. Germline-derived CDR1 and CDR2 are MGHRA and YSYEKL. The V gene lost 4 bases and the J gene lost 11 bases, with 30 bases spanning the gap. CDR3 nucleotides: TGCGCCAGCAGCCGAGGTGCAGCGGGGACAGACCTCCATCCTGAGTACTTC. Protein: CASSRGAAGTDLHPEYF.

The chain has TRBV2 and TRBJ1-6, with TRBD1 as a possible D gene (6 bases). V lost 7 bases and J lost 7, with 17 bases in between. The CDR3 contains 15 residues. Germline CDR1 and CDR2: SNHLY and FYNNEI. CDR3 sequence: CASTGGEDYNSPLHF. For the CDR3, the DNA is TGTGCCAGCACCGGGGGCGAGGATTACAATTCACCCCTCCACTTT.

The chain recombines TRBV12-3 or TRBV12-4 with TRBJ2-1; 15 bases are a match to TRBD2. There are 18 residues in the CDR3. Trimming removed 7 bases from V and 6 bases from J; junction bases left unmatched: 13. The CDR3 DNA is TGTGCCAGCAACCTACTCGGGACTAGCGGGGGGCCCCCCAATGAGCAGTTCTTC. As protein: CASNLLGTSGGPPNEQFF.

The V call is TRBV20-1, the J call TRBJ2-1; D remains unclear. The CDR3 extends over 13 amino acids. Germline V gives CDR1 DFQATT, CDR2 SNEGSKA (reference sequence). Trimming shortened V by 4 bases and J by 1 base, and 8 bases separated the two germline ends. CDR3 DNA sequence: TGCAGTGCTAATAGGCGGTCCTACAATGAGCAGTTCTTC. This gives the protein CSANRRSYNEQFF.